The clone carrying this T cell receptor (beta chain) was detected once. The entry originates in a study of Ad26.COV2.S vaccination and SARS-CoV-2 variants. As to treatment: 15 to 20 received Ad26.COV2.S at low or high dose, single or two shots; about 5 received placebo; per-sample allocation not given. On day 63 after the first injection, vaccine and placebo recipients gave samples. The V gene's germline CDR1 is SGHTA and CDR2 FQGNSA. V was pared by 2 bases and J by 3 bases, with 19 bases between. This CDR3 is 18 amino acids long. Data came from immunoSEQ multiplex PCR; TCRdb stores just in-frame clones and leaves some out. This sample has approximately 360,000 clones, with 80% to 90% found just once.

This receptor was identified in a person between 18 and 60 years old who received the Ad26.COV2.S COVID-19 vaccine or a placebo. Sequencing was performed on peripheral blood, taken in a trial of Ad26.COV2.S vaccine versus placebo. The genes are TRBV7-2 and TRBJ2-2; maybe TRBD2 (6 bases). CDR3 coding DNA: TGTGCCAGCAGCTTAAGGTCAACGGGGGTGGGGGACACCGGGGAGCTGTTTTTT. Protein sequence: CASSLRSTGVGDTGELFF.